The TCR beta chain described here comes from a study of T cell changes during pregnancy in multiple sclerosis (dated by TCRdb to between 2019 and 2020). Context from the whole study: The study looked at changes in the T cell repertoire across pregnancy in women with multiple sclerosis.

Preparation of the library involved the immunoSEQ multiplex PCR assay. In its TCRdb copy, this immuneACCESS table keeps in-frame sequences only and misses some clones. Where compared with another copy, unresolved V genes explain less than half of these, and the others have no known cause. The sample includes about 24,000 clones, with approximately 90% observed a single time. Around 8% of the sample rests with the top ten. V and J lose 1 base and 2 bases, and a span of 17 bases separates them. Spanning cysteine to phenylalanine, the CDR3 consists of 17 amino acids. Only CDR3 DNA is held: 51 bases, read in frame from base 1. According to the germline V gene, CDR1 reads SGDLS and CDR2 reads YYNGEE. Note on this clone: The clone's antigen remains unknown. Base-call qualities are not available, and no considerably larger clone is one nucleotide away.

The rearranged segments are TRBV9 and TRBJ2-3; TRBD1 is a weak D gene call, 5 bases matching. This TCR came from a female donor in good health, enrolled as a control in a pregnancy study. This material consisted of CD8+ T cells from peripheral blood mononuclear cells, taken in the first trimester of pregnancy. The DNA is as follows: TGTGCCAGCAGCGTACCAAGGGGTGGGGATAACACAGATACGCAGTATTTT. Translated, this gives CASSVPRGGDNTDTQYF.